The 24 T cell receptor beta chains given below trace back to one sample, sequenced in a study of early T cells in non-severe SARS-CoV-2 infection. MiXCR, applied by TCRdb to the 5' RACE reads, yields one record per CDR3 protein. The sample shows roughly 68,000 distinct CDR3 sequences, about 4.9% of them seen only once. The specimen was whole blood. These receptors came from an adult who was a healthcare worker with PCR-confirmed SARS-CoV-2 infection or an uninfected control (not recorded which).

In its sample, this clonotype was seen a few times. The rearrangement uses TRBV12-3 or TRBV12-4 and TRBJ2-5; D gene ambiguous. Trimming cost V 1 base and J 4 bases, with 10 bases left between them. This CDR3 region has 14 residues. CDR3 region: CASSLGVAGETQYF. DNA for the CDR3: TGTGCCAGCAGTTTAGGCGTAGCCGGAGAGACCCAGTACTTC.

Regarding this clonotype: The junction differs from germline at one of its ends, possibly a read error. The chain joins TRBV29-1 to TRBJ2-3; no reliable D call. Germline V gives CDR1 SQVTM, CDR2 ANQGSEA. The CDR3 has 14 amino acids. CDR3 sequence: CSVEGITSTDTQYF. CDR3 DNA sequence: TGCAGCGTCGAAGGGATTACTAGCACAGATACGCAGTATTTT.

This clonotype showed up many times. This chain connects TRBV5-4 to TRBJ2-1, with D unresolved. The ends were cut back, 4 bases at V and 7 bases at J, with 24 bases in the middle. The CDR3 has 17 amino acids. Germline V gene lookup returns CDR1 SGHNT and CDR2 YYREEE (reference sequence). As DNA, the CDR3 is TGTGCCAGCAGCAAAAAAAGGGCCCTGAGTACGGATAATGAGCAGTTCTTC. Protein sequence: CASSKKRALSTDNEQFF.

There are many counts of this clonotype. The chain employs TRBV4-3 and TRBJ1-2; D not resolved. The V and J ends lost 0 bases and 3 bases respectively, with 11 bases between them. This CDR3 region has 15 residues. Looked up from germline, CDR1 is LGHNA and CDR2 is YSLEER. As DNA, the CDR3 is TGCGCCAGCAGCCAAGATTGGGGTCGGGACTATGGCTACACCTTC. Its translation is CASSQDWGRDYGYTF.

This clonotype was seen many times. V is TRBV6-1 and J is TRBJ2-1; TRBD1 might be the D (6 bases). Trimming pared 2 bases from V and 10 bases from J, leaving 12 bases between. CDR3 length: 13 residues. Germline values: CDR1 MNHNS, CDR2 SASEGT. CDR3 loop: CASSENRVREQFF. The CDR3 DNA reads TGTGCCAGCAGTGAAAACAGGGTAAGAGAGCAGTTCTTC.

J is TRBJ1-1 and V is TRBV19; the D gene is possibly TRBD1 (5 bases). The CDR3 sequence is 18 residues long. V lost 5 bases and J 0 bases, leaving 22 bases between the germline ends. Germline CDR1 and CDR2: LNHDA and SQIVND (reference sequence). The CDR3 loop is CASSGHPQGSGLNTEAFF. CDR3 sequence (DNA): TGTGCCAGTAGTGGGCACCCTCAGGGTTCGGGGTTGAACACTGAAGCTTTCTTT.

This clonotype showed up many times. J is TRBJ2-1 and V is TRBV20-1, with 11 bases matching TRBD2. The V and J ends lost 2 bases and 6 bases, in that order; junction bases with no gene match: 6. The CDR3 runs 15 residues. CDR1 is DFQATT and CDR2 is SNEGSKA in the germline V gene (reference sequence). CDR3 bases: TGCAGTGCTAGATTCCCCGGACTAGCGGGCAATGAGCAGTTCTTC. This sequence encodes CSARFPGLAGNEQFF.

This clonotype was observed at least ten times. The chain combines TRBV6-5 with TRBJ2-7; 9 nucleotides align to TRBD2. CDR1 is MNHEY and CDR2 is SVGAGI in the germline V gene. This CDR3 is built from 15 residues. Trimming took 5 bases from V and 0 from J; bases not matched to a gene: 5. The CDR3 sequence is CASSQYSGSSYEQYF. DNA of the CDR3: TGTGCCAGCAGTCAATATAGCGGGAGCTCCTACGAGCAGTACTTC.

This clonotype occurred a few times. This rearrangement joins TRBV4-2 to TRBJ2-5; 12 bases line up with TRBD2. V lost 1 base, J lost 2 bases, and 5 bases stayed unmatched. The germline V gene has CDR1 LGHNA and CDR2 YNFKEQ. CDR3 size: 17 residues. DNA for the CDR3: TGTGCCAGCAGCCAAGCCTTCCTAGCGGGAGGGCAAGAGACCCAGTACTTC. Translated: CASSQAFLAGGQETQYF.

In its sample, this clonotype was seen many times. The chain has TRBV5-5 and TRBJ1-1; 8 bases agree with TRBD1. Losses at the gene ends were 5 bases for V and 3 bases for J; bases not matched to a gene: 3. CDR3 length: 13 amino acids. Germline-derived CDR1 and CDR2 are SGHKS and YYEKEE (reference sequence). The CDR3 coding sequence is TGTGCCAGCAGTTCGGACAGGGACACTGAAGCTTTCTTT. This encodes CASSSDRDTEAFF. Filled out from reference TRBV5-5 and TRBJ1-1, the complete variable domain reads DAGVTQSPTHLIKTRGQQVTLRCSPISGHKSVSWYQQVLGQGPQFIFQYYEKEERGRGNFPDRFSARQFPNYSSELNVNALLLGDSALYLCASSSDRDTEAFFGQGTRLTVV.

This clonotype was detected ten times or more. This chain uses TRBV7-9 with TRBJ1-1, with unresolved D. The CDR3 is 15 residues long. V was cut by 5 bases and J by 0 bases, with 13 bases left in between. Germline V gene data show CDR1 as SEHNR and CDR2 as FQNEAQ (reference sequence). This chain's CDR3 is CASSPKQRLNTEAFF. CDR3 DNA sequence: TGTGCCAGCAGCCCCAAACAGCGACTGAACACTGAAGCTTTCTTT.

This clonotype was seen at least ten times. This chain connects TRBV2 to TRBJ1-6; TRBD1 matches 9 bases. Trimming at V came to 10 bases and at J to 5 bases, leaving 9 bases not matched to a gene. The CDR3 length is 15 residues. Germline assignment: CDR1 SNHLY and CDR2 FYNNEI. The CDR3 region is CATNPGQGNNSPLHF. CDR3 in DNA: TGTGCCACCAACCCGGGACAGGGCAATAATTCACCCCTCCACTTT. Full variable domain (remainder filled in from reference TRBV2 and TRBJ1-6): EPEVTQTPSHQVTQMGQEVILRCVPISNHLYFYWYRQILGQKVEFLVSFYNNEISEKSEIFDDQFSVERPDGSNFTLKIRSTKLEDSAMYFCATNPGQGNNSPLHFGNGTRLTVT.

This clonotype was seen at least ten times. The rearrangement links TRBV6-4 to TRBJ2-7, with 11 nucleotides matching TRBD2. Germline CDR1 reads MRHNA; CDR2 reads SNTAGT. Trimming cost V 3 bases and J 1 base; bases outside gene matches: 2. This CDR3 comprises 15 residues. The chain's CDR3 is CASSELAGGSYEQYF. The CDR3 DNA sequence: TGTGCCAGCAGTGAGTTAGCGGGAGGGTCCTACGAGCAGTACTTC.

The chain has TRBV11-2 and TRBJ2-1; tentative D call: TRBD2 (5 bases). The germline V gene has CDR1 SGHAT and CDR2 FQNNGV. Deletions cut 2 bases from V and 0 bases from J, with 14 bases between. This CDR3 comprises 17 residues. CDR3 bases: TGTGCCAGCAGCTTACGCCCTTTAGGGAGCTCCTACAATGAGCAGTTCTTC. This gives the protein CASSLRPLGSSYNEQFF.

There are a few counts of this clonotype. V is TRBV29-1 and J is TRBJ2-3; 7 bases are shared with TRBD1. The V and J ends lost 7 bases and 3 bases, in that order; junction bases with no gene match: 7. The CDR3 length is 13 residues. Per the germline V gene, CDR1 is SQVTM and CDR2 is ANQGSEA. As DNA, the CDR3 is TGCAGCGGGAACAGGGGCGGAACAGATACGCAGTATTTT. It encodes CSGNRGGTDTQYF.

This clonotype was seen more than once but under ten times. With a much larger clone just one base away, this may be a read error. CDR3 sequence: CASSYTDTEAFF. For the CDR3, the DNA is TGTGCCAGCAGCTACACGGACACTGAAGCTTTCTTT. The rearrangement uses TRBV7-2 and TRBJ1-1; D remains unclear. CDR1 is SGHTA, CDR2 FQGNSA, per germline. V dropped 4 bases and J dropped 3 bases, with 6 bases sitting between them. The CDR3 contains 12 residues.

At least ten counts were recorded for this clonotype. This chain links TRBV5-1 with TRBJ2-2, with D possibly being TRBD1 or TRBD2 (5 bases each). This CDR3 is 14 amino acids long. CDR1 is SGHRS, CDR2 YFSETQ, per germline. V lost 7 bases and J 5 bases, leaving 15 bases between the germline ends. This CDR3 reads CASGDESRTGELFF. As DNA, the CDR3 is TGCGCCAGCGGGGACGAGTCGAGGACCGGGGAGCTGTTTTTT. The full variable domain, in which reference TRBV5-1 and TRBJ2-2 provide the parts outside the CDR3, is KAGVTQTPRYLIKTRGQQVTLSCSPISGHRSVSWYQQTPGQGLQFLFEYFSETQRNKGNFPGRFSGRQFSNSRSEMNVSTLELGDSALYLCASGDESRTGELFFGEGSRLTVL.

The J gene is TRBJ1-6, the V gene TRBV27; TRBD1 agrees at 9 bases. This CDR3 is 13 amino acids long. Germline-derived CDR1 and CDR2 are MNHEY and SMNVEV (reference sequence). J was trimmed by 8 bases and V by 6 bases; bases with no gene match: 2. CDR3 amino acids: CASSNRGHSPLHF. CDR3 DNA sequence: TGTGCCAGCAGCAACAGGGGGCATTCACCCCTCCACTTT.

This clonotype was recorded many times. The chain combines TRBV10-1 with TRBJ1-4, with no clear D. This CDR3 is built from 14 residues. V dropped 3 bases and J dropped 5 bases, with 10 bases sitting between them. Germline V gives CDR1 WNHNN, CDR2 SYGVQD (reference sequence). CDR3 in DNA: TGCGCCAGCAGTGATGGCTCTACGAATGAAAAACTGTTTTTT. Its translation: CASSDGSTNEKLFF.

There are many counts of this clonotype. For the CDR3, the DNA is TGTGCCATCAGTGACCCGGACAGGGGGTCCGGCTATGGCTACACCTTC. Translating it yields CAISDPDRGSGYGYTF. V is TRBV10-3 and J is TRBJ1-2; 10 bases map to TRBD1. Trimming took 3 bases from V and 4 from J; bases not matched to a gene: 8. CDR1 and CDR2 from the germline V gene are ENHRY and SYGVKD. This CDR3 spans 16 amino acids.

This clonotype was counted ten times or more. The chain joins TRBV7-2 to TRBJ2-5, with a weak D call TRBD1 (6 bases). CDR1 and CDR2 from the germline V gene are SGHTA and FQGNSA. V was pared by 7 bases and J by 2 bases, with 14 bases between. This CDR3 is 14 amino acids long. The CDR3 reads CASKGVGPQETQYF. The CDR3 DNA sequence: TGTGCCAGCAAGGGGGTTGGCCCTCAAGAGACCCAGTACTTC.

The sample holds many counts of this clonotype. The chain employs TRBV5-1 and TRBJ2-7, with D unclear. Looked up from germline, CDR1 is SGHRS and CDR2 is YFSETQ. Trimming shortened V by 2 bases and J by 2 bases, and 11 bases separated the two germline ends. The CDR3 extends over 14 amino acids. For the CDR3, the DNA is TGCGCCAGCAGCTTCTCGGACGGCACCTACGAGCAGTACTTC. Translation: CASSFSDGTYEQYF.

In this sample, this clonotype turned up many times. The chain recombines TRBV6-5 with TRBJ2-7, with TRBD2 matching over 8 bases. The V segment lost 6 bases and the J segment 2 bases; nucleotides outside the gene matches: 15. CDR3 length: 17 amino acids. Germline V lookup: CDR1 MNHEY, CDR2 SVGAGI. Here the CDR3 reads CASRSRASGFLPYEQYF. The CDR3 DNA is TGTGCCAGCAGGAGTAGGGCTAGCGGGTTTCTGCCCTACGAGCAGTACTTC.

The DNA of the CDR3 is TGTGCCAGTAGTATTTGGCAGGGTCACACCGGGGAGCTGTTTTTT. It translates to CASSIWQGHTGELFF. This chain connects TRBV19 to TRBJ2-2; TRBD1 is a possible D gene (5 bases). Germline V gene data show CDR1 as LNHDA and CDR2 as SQIVND (reference sequence). This CDR3 is built from 15 residues. V lost 3 bases and J lost 3, with 11 bases in between.